These T cell receptor beta chains were read from a single sample in a study of sequential checkpoint blockade in melanoma. Only in-frame clones appear in the TCRdb table, and some are missing; sequencing was by immunoSEQ multiplex PCR. This table has over 15,000 clones, about 80% appearing once. Source: CD8+ T cells sorted from blood (inferred from file names), taken from a patient given nivolumab and ipilimumab in sequence. The receptor set was obtained from a human donor with melanoma. The CDR3 runs from the conserved cysteine through the conserved F or W. Each record gives: D gene, V gene, CDR3 length, clone size, J gene, CDR3 protein. The D gene is left open where the match is weak. Clone size is shown for a subset of rows, as once, few, many or a class of expanded clone.

>-|TRBV7-2|12|-|TRBJ2-7
CASSRGLVEQYF
>TRBD1|TRBV18|14|-|TRBJ1-4
CASSGTGEGEKLFF
>TRBD1|TRBV27|14|-|TRBJ1-2
CASSLSGTGTGYTF
>-|TRBV19|18|-|TRBJ2-7
CASSHSPWAGANVYEQYF
>-|TRBV27|15|-|TRBJ1-1
CASSLLTGGNTEAFF
>TRBD2|TRBV7-7|15|-|TRBJ2-7
CASSLKAGTLYEQYF
>-|TRBV5-1|16|-|TRBJ1-2
CASSPGETGFNYGYTF
>-|TRBV19|13|few|TRBJ1-2
CASTAGADKGYTF
>TRBD1|TRBV29-1|17|-|TRBJ1-2
CSVPVLLSDRGAFGYTF
>TRBD2|TRBV4-3|15|-|TRBJ2-7
CASSQESSGNYEQYF
>TRBD1|TRBV19|14|-|TRBJ2-7
CASSIAGTGDEQYF
>-|TRBV28|16|-|TRBJ1-1
CASSFSGDISNTEAFF
>TRBD1|TRBV19|15|-|TRBJ2-7
CASSIGQGGWYEQYF
>-|TRBV4-1|14|-|TRBJ1-6
CASSQTEYNSPLHF
>-|TRBV7-9|16|few|TRBJ2-7
CASRPDRGRGSYEQYF
>TRBD1|TRBV7-9|14|-|TRBJ1-4
CASNAGTDGGKLFF
>-|TRBV7-6|14|once|TRBJ1-1
CASSASLRNTEAFF
>TRBD1|TRBV7-9|13|-|TRBJ2-7
CASSQGQGSEQYF
>TRBD1|TRBV2|15|-|TRBJ1-2
CASSDGTGATYGYTF
>TRBD1|TRBV27|15|-|TRBJ2-7
CASSVTGTGQHEQYF
>TRBD1|TRBV7-8|15|-|TRBJ2-1
CASSVSGQGYNEQFF
>-|TRBV11-2|15|-|TRBJ1-1
CASSFMGRRGTEAFF
>-|TRBV7-6|12|-|TRBJ2-7
CASSFLAAEQYF
>-|TRBV5-1|14|-|TRBJ2-7
CASSLASESYEQYF
>-|TRBV6-4|13|few|TRBJ1-1
CASSVSANTEAFF
>-|TRBV7-9|15|once|TRBJ1-4
CASSFGPGMDEKLFF
>-|TRBV25-1|14|-|TRBJ1-3
CASSEGSSGNTIYF
>TRBD2|TRBV28|11|-|TRBJ2-7
CASAGAYEQYF
>TRBD1|TRBV4-1|15|-|TRBJ2-7
CASSQARTGGSEQYF
>TRBD1|TRBV7-6|16|-|TRBJ2-7
CASSSGGQGSSYEQYF
>TRBD1|TRBV10-3|17|-|TRBJ2-1
CAISENDRGRSYNEQFF
>-|TRBV4-3|14|-|TRBJ2-6
CASSLYSGANVLTF
>-|TRBV9|13|-|TRBJ2-7
CASSASSSYEQYF
>-|TRBV5-3|15|-|TRBJ1-1
CARSLGSGMNTEAFF
>-|TRBV29-1|12|-|TRBJ2-7
CSVVLNSYEQYF
>-|TRBV2|14|-|TRBJ1-1
CASSELGDETEAFF
>-|TRBV11-2|14|once|TRBJ2-7
CASSLEVGRGEQYF
>-|TRBV10-3|14|-|TRBJ2-7
CAISESTGPYEQYF
>-|TRBV7-9|13|-|TRBJ1-2
CASSLAPGDGYTF
>-|TRBV7-1|17|few|TRBJ2-7
CASSWGSERVGQYEQYF
>-|TRBV4-1|13|-|TRBJ1-1
CASSQDIPTGAFF
>TRBD1|TRBV15|14|-|TRBJ2-7
CATSSSTGGYEQYF
>-|TRBV20-1|11|-|TRBJ1-2
CSARRDYGYTF